The rows below give T cell receptor beta chains drawn from one sample of a study of blood T cell repertoires in COVID-19. This table comes from immunoSEQ multiplex PCR, and its TCRdb copy is limited to in-frame clones, with some not included. The table shows 80,000 to 100,000 clones, with 81% occurring only once. Sample: peripheral blood. These receptors were taken from a man aged 55-75 years with acute or convalescent COVID-19. Both conserved end residues are trimmed from each CDR3. The order of the fields is D gene, J gene, V gene, CDR3 protein. D genes are given only for firm matches.

TRBD1	TRBJ1-4	TRBV2	ASSAGQGGAGTEKLF
-	TRBJ1-4	TRBV3-1/TRBV3-2	ASSQSSGNEKLF
-	TRBJ1-1	TRBV11-3	ASSSRQAATEAF
TRBD2	TRBJ2-5	TRBV3-1/TRBV3-2	ASSQGRLAGEETQY
-	TRBJ2-2	TRBV28	ASSLVSGERTGELF
TRBD2	TRBJ2-3	TRBV6-5	ASLRAGGSTDTQY
-	TRBJ2-7	TRBV6-5	ATIQGGTAYEQY
TRBD2	TRBJ2-5	TRBV11-3	ASSLDHRAGGAGETQY
-	TRBJ2-5	TRBV6-5	ASSYRLGGETQY
TRBD2	TRBJ2-1	TRBV15	ATSRGFGLAGGQYNEQF
TRBD1	TRBJ1-6	TRBV18	ASSGGQGGSYNSPLH
-	TRBJ2-2	TRBV7-9	ASSLGEAGELF
TRBD1	TRBJ2-2	TRBV10-3	AISESQGAGELF
TRBD2	TRBJ2-7	TRBV7-9	ASSLETSGRVY
-	TRBJ1-1	TRBV6-2/TRBV6-3	ASSYSATEAF
-	TRBJ2-2	TRBV6-5	ASIPRGGTGELF
-	TRBJ1-4	TRBV7-9	ASSALGRTDEKLF
TRBD2	TRBJ2-1	TRBV10-3	AISGGGNVVGYNEQF
TRBD2	TRBJ2-1	TRBV10-3	AISDAQAGAIDNEQF
TRBD1	TRBJ2-1	TRBV11-3	ASSKGQVDNEQF
TRBD1	TRBJ2-7	TRBV4-2	ASSQDGQAYEQY
-	TRBJ2-1	TRBV27	ASRGPTAGSYNEQF
-	TRBJ2-2	TRBV9	ASSVQPGGSTGELF
TRBD1	TRBJ1-4	TRBV10-3	AISVNRGLDEKLF
TRBD2	TRBJ2-3	TRBV7-6	ASSVGRPGLAGDTQY
-	TRBJ1-2	TRBV6-5	ASRTATNYGYT
-	TRBJ2-1	TRBV9	ASSVDSSSYNEQF
TRBD1	TRBJ1-6	TRBV5-1	ASRITGDNSPLH
TRBD1	TRBJ1-6	TRBV7-9	ASSLAAGTVNSPLH
TRBD1	TRBJ1-4	TRBV5-8	ASSSRRQGGNEKLF
TRBD1	TRBJ1-1	TRBV11-2	ASSDRGTVVGTEAF
-	TRBJ1-4	TRBV30	ASSRRDKFNEKLF
-	TRBJ1-1	TRBV4-3	ASSQSGTRNTEAF
TRBD2	TRBJ2-3	TRBV4-3	ASSQDPAGGAGDTQY
-	TRBJ1-1	TRBV6-6	ASSLTEETEAF
TRBD2	TRBJ2-2	TRBV29-1	SVDMNGLAGTNTGELF
TRBD2	TRBJ2-1	TRBV4-1	ASSQDRPSGWNEQF
-	TRBJ1-1	TRBV4-3	ASSQDQGTEAF
TRBD1	TRBJ2-3	TRBV19	ASSIVPRTGVTDTQY
-	TRBJ2-6	TRBV7-2	ASSLMGGSGANVLT
TRBD1	TRBJ2-7	TRBV5-4	ASSHPETGGYEQY
-	TRBJ2-2	TRBV19	ASSPGVRAGELF
-	TRBJ2-7	TRBV28	ASSSMRDEQY
TRBD2	TRBJ2-7	TRBV11-3	ASSLVSGTRGIHEQY
TRBD1	TRBJ2-2	TRBV19	ASSRTGGNTGELF
-	TRBJ1-1	TRBV28	ASRRTGGYEAF
-	TRBJ1-1	TRBV11-2	ASSSTLGENTEAF
TRBD1	TRBJ2-1	TRBV6-5	ASSYSGTGVNEQF
-	TRBJ1-3	TRBV29-1	SVEARAPGNTIY
TRBD2	TRBJ2-5	TRBV13	ASSTRLAGVQETQY
-	TRBJ1-2	TRBV10-1	ASSENRLGYGYT